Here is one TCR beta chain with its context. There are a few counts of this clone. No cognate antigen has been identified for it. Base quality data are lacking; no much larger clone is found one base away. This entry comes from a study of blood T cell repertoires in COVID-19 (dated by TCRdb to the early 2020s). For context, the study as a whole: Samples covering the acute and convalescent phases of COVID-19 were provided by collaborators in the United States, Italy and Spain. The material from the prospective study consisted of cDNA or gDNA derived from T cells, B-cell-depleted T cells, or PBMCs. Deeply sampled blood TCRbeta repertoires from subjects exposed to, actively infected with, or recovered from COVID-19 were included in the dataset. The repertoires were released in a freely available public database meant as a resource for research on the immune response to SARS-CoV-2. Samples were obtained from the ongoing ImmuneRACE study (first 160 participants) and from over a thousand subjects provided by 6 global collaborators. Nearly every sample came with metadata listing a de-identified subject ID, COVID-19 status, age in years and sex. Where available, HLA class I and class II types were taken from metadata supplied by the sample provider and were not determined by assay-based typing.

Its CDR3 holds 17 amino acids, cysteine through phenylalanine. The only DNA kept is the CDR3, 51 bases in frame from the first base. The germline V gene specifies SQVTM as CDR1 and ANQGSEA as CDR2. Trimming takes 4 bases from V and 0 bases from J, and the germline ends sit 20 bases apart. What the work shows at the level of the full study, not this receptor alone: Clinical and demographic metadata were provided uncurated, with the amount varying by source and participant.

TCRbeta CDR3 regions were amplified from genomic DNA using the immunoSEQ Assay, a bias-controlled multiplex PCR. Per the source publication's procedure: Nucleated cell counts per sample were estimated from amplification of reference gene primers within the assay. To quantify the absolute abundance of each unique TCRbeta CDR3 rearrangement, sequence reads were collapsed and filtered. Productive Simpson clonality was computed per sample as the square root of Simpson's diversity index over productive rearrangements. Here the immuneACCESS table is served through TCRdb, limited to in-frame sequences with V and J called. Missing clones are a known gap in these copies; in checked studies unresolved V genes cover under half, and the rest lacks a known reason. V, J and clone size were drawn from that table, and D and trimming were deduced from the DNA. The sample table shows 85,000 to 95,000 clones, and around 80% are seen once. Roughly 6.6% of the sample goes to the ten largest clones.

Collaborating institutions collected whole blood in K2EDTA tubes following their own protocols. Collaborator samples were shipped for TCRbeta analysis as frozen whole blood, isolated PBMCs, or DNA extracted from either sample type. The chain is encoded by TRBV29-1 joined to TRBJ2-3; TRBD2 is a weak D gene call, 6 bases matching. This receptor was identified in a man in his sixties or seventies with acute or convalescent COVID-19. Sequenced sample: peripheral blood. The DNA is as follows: TGCAGCGTTGCGTTAACACCGGGGACTGGAAGCACAGATACGCAGTATTTT. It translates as CSVALTPGTGSTDTQYF.